Each of the 19 T cell receptor beta chains below was sequenced from the same sample in a study of blood T cell repertoires in COVID-19. Here immunoSEQ multiplex PCR was the method, and the copy in TCRdb shows in-frame clones only, minus some. The table lists fewer than 300,000 clones, under 90% of them singletons. Sequences were obtained from peripheral blood. These TCRs come from a woman aged 18 to 35 with acute or convalescent COVID-19.

The chain employs TRBV9 and TRBJ2-5, with TRBD1 as a possible D gene (6 bases). CDR3 length: 14 residues. Germline V gene sequence: CDR1 SGDLS, CDR2 YYNGEE. V was pared by 3 bases and J by 0 bases, with 9 bases between. The CDR3 coding sequence is TGTGCCAGCAGCGAGAGGGGGAACCAAGAGACCCAGTACTTC. It encodes CASSERGNQETQYF.

This clone was observed a single time. This chain joins TRBV28 and TRBJ1-2; 9 nucleotides agree with TRBD1. The V gene end was trimmed by 1 base and the J gene end by 4 bases; junction bases not matched to a gene: 7. The length of the CDR3 is 16 residues. From germline, CDR1 is MDHEN and CDR2 SYDVKM. This CDR3 is CASSLFRDRDFYGYTF. CDR3 DNA sequence: TGTGCCAGCAGTTTATTCCGGGACAGGGATTTCTATGGCTACACCTTC.

The DNA for the CDR3 is TGCGCCAGCAGCCGCGTCGACAGACACACAGATACGCAGTATTTT. This encodes CASSRVDRHTDTQYF. The V and J genes are TRBV5-1 and TRBJ2-3; the D gene is possibly TRBD1 (5 bases). The CDR3 covers 15 residues. In germline, CDR1 is SGHRS, CDR2 YFSETQ. The ends were cut back, 4 bases at V and 2 bases at J, with 14 bases in the middle.

This rearrangement joins TRBV6-6 to TRBJ2-3, with TRBD2 matching 8 bases. After removal of 6 bases from V and 6 bases from J, the junction contained 8 bases not matched to a gene. The CDR3 length is 14 residues. Germline V gene sequence: CDR1 MNHNY, CDR2 SVGAGI (reference sequence). CDR3 sequence: CASSPGTSADTQYF. The DNA of the CDR3 is TGTGCCAGCAGCCCCGGGACTAGTGCGGATACGCAGTATTTT.

This clone was counted once. This chain uses TRBV5-1 with TRBJ1-2; maybe TRBD1 (5 bases). Germline values: CDR1 SGHRS, CDR2 YFSETQ. The V end lost 0 bases, the J end lost 4 bases, and 10 bases lay between the germline ends. The CDR3 has 14 amino acids. CDR3 protein: CASSLVGLSYGYTF. In DNA, the CDR3 is TGCGCCAGCAGCTTGGTGGGACTCAGCTATGGCTACACCTTC. The variable domain in full, with the rest retrieved from reference TRBV5-1 and TRBJ1-2, is KAGVTQTPRYLIKTRGQQVTLSCSPISGHRSVSWYQQTPGQGLQFLFEYFSETQRNKGNFPGRFSGRQFSNSRSEMNVSTLELGDSALYLCASSLVGLSYGYTFGSGTRLTVV.

Only a few counts were recorded for this clone. J is TRBJ2-1 and V is TRBV6-2 or TRBV6-3; 11 bases align to TRBD2. Germline CDR1 and CDR2: MNHEY and SVGEGT. This CDR3 region has 18 residues. V was clipped by 2 bases and J by 0 bases; unmatched bases: 6. As DNA, the CDR3 is TGTGCCAGCAGTTACCTGGCTAGCGGGAGGCTCTCCTACAATGAGCAGTTCTTC. Translated: CASSYLASGRLSYNEQFF.

The chain uses TRBV7-3 and TRBJ2-5; 13 bases fit TRBD2. There are 16 residues in the CDR3. CDR1 and CDR2 (germline): SGHTA, FQGTGA. V gave up 2 bases and J gave up 5 bases; unmatched junction bases: 5. This CDR3 is CASSLGLAGVRETQYF. CDR3 bases: TGTGCCAGCAGCTTAGGACTAGCGGGAGTTCGGGAGACCCAGTACTTC. The full variable domain, its missing parts supplied by reference TRBV7-3 and TRBJ2-5, is GAGVSQTPSNKVTEKGKYVELRCDPISGHTALYWYRQSLGQGPEFLIYFQGTGAADDSGLPNDRFFAVRPEGSVSTLKIQRTERGDSAVYLCASSLGLAGVRETQYFGPGTRLLVL.

This chain connects TRBV18 to TRBJ2-7, with TRBD1 identical over 9 bases. This CDR3 is 14 amino acids long. Trimming cost V 2 bases and J 5 bases; bases outside gene matches: 4. Germline values: CDR1 KGHSH, CDR2 LQKENI. The CDR3 DNA reads as TGTGCCAGCTCACCAGGGGACAGGGTCCACGAGCAGTACTTC. Translated, it gives CASSPGDRVHEQYF. The variable domain in full, with the rest retrieved from reference TRBV18 and TRBJ2-7, is NAGVMQNPRHLVRRRGQEARLRCSPMKGHSHVYWYRQLPEEGLKFMVYLQKENIIDESGMPKERFSAEFPKEGPSILRIQQVVRGDSAAYFCASSPGDRVHEQYFGPGTRLTVT.

The chain employs TRBV6-5 and TRBJ2-1, with 7 nucleotides matching TRBD2. Germline values: CDR1 MNHEY, CDR2 SVGAGI. The CDR3 covers 16 residues. V gave up 2 bases and J gave up 7 bases; unmatched junction bases: 11. CDR3 residues: CASSYGTVSSGNEQFF. The CDR3 DNA follows: TGTGCCAGCAGTTACGGGACTGTAAGTAGCGGGAATGAGCAGTTCTTC.

The chain has TRBV13 and TRBJ1-6, with 8 bases aligning to TRBD1. This CDR3 is built from 16 residues. CDR1 is PRHDT and CDR2 is FYEKMQ in the germline V gene (reference sequence). V gave up 2 bases and J gave up 6 bases; unmatched junction bases: 6. CDR3 residues: CASSLTQGAFNSPLHF. DNA of the CDR3: TGTGCCAGCAGCTTAACGCAGGGGGCCTTTAATTCACCCCTCCACTTT.

The chain is built from TRBV6-1 and TRBJ1-1; the D gene is possibly TRBD1 (5 bases). The germline V and J ends were trimmed by 3 bases and 0 bases, with 11 bases remaining between them. The germline CDR1 and CDR2 sequences are MNHNS and SASEGT. The CDR3 loop spans 15 amino acids. The DNA for the CDR3 is TGTGCCAGCAGTGACGATTGGGGCATGAACACTGAAGCTTTCTTT. Protein: CASSDDWGMNTEAFF.

The gene calls are TRBV7-9 and TRBJ1-2, with D perhaps TRBD1 (5 bases). V was shortened by 1 base and J by 3 bases, with 12 bases between the two germline ends. The germline V gene has CDR1 SEHNR and CDR2 FQNEAQ (reference sequence). The CDR3 sequence is 15 residues long. CDR3 nucleotide sequence: TGTGCCAGCAGCTTAGTAAGGGGATCTCACTATGGCTACACCTTC. As protein: CASSLVRGSHYGYTF. Full variable domain (rest looked up from reference TRBV7-9 and TRBJ1-2): DTGVSQNPRHKITKRGQNVTFRCDPISEHNRLYWYRQTLGQGPEFLTYFQNEAQLEKSRLLSDRFSAERPKGSFSTLEIQRTEQGDSAMYLCASSLVRGSHYGYTFGSGTRLTVV.

The chain has TRBV2 and TRBJ2-1; tentative D call: TRBD1 (5 bases). V was shortened by 4 bases and J by 5 bases, with 12 bases between the two germline ends. The CDR3 runs to 14 residues. CDR1 is SNHLY, CDR2 FYNNEI, per germline. The CDR3 bases are TGTGCCAGCAGTGTCGACAGTTCCAACAATGAGCAGTTCTTC. Amino acids: CASSVDSSNNEQFF.

The genes are TRBV6-2 or TRBV6-3 and TRBJ2-7, with 9 bases matching TRBD1. J gave up 0 bases and V 0 bases, and 0 bases lay outside the gene matches. CDR1 and CDR2 (germline): MNHEY, SVGEGT. The CDR3 covers 15 residues. Written as DNA, the CDR3 is TGTGCCAGCAGTTACTCGACAGGGGGCTCCTACGAGCAGTACTTC. It encodes CASSYSTGGSYEQYF.

The chain carries TRBV10-1 and TRBJ1-1; D ambiguous. CDR1 and CDR2 (germline): WNHNN, SYGVQD (reference sequence). V lost 6 bases, J lost 1 base, and 9 bases lay in between. The CDR3 has 13 amino acids. This CDR3 reads CASRGGWNTEAFF. The CDR3 DNA follows: TGCGCCAGCAGGGGAGGGTGGAACACTGAAGCTTTCTTT.

The chain couples TRBV6-1 to TRBJ1-1; D is unclear. This CDR3 has 13 amino acids. V gave up 1 base and J gave up 10 bases, with 13 bases separating them. Per the germline V gene, CDR1 is MNHNS and CDR2 is SASEGT. CDR3 protein: CASSEDPPEGAFF. The CDR3 DNA is TGTGCCAGCAGTGAAGACCCGCCGGAGGGAGCTTTCTTT.

The rearrangement uses TRBV27 and TRBJ2-7; TRBD1 might be the D (6 bases). The germline V gene encodes CDR1 MNHEY and CDR2 SMNVEV (reference sequence). The CDR3 sequence is 14 residues long. The germline V and J ends were trimmed by 2 bases and 6 bases, with 14 bases remaining between them. The CDR3 protein is CASSLAGEGTEQYF. CDR3 bases: TGTGCCAGCAGTTTAGCAGGGGAAGGGACCGAGCAGTACTTC.

The chain links TRBV28 to TRBJ2-7, with 8 bases lining up with TRBD1. The germline CDR1 and CDR2 sequences are MDHEN and SYDVKM. The CDR3 extends over 13 amino acids. V shed 8 bases, J shed 2 bases, and the junction held 5 bases outside the gene matches. The CDR3 nucleotides are TGTGCCAGCGGACAGGGCCCTCCCTACGAGCAGTACTTC. The encoded protein is CASGQGPPYEQYF.

This chain connects TRBV30 to TRBJ2-3; a possible D gene is TRBD1 (5 bases). The CDR3 length is 15 residues. Trimming took off 3 bases at V and 2 bases at J, with 15 bases between the two ends. From germline, CDR1 is GTSNPN and CDR2 SVGIG (reference sequence). The CDR3 spells CAWRTGPAYTDTQYF. The DNA for the CDR3 is TGTGCCTGGAGAACAGGCCCTGCCTACACAGATACGCAGTATTTT.